This T cell receptor beta chain appears in the sequencing data of a study of T cell responses to AZD1222 COVID-19 vaccine. Points from the study as a whole: Vaccine-associated CD4 TCRs ranged over spike, dominating at 160-218 and 743-854.

The CDR3 totals 15 residues. Germline V gene data show CDR1 as MDHEN and CDR2 as SYDVKM. Deletions cut 7 bases from V and 5 bases from J, with 21 bases between. Details on this clone: Its specificity is unknown.

Some clones are missing from TCRdb's copy, which holds only in-frame ones; the method was immunoSEQ multiplex PCR. This table has about 79,000 clones, around 90% appearing once. This TCR came from an adult in good health. The source material was peripheral blood, sampled on day 0 of MenACWY control vaccination. This chain links TRBV28 with TRBJ2-7; TRBD1 is a possible D gene (5 bases). CDR3 sequence: CASIRRAGIDHEQYF. The CDR3 nucleotides read TGTGCCAGCATTCGACGCGCAGGGATTGACCACGAGCAGTACTTC.